These 29 T cell receptor beta chains were all obtained from the same sample, sequenced in a study of blood T cell repertoires in COVID-19. Generated by immunoSEQ multiplex PCR, the TCRdb table keeps only in-frame clones and is missing some. The data show tens of thousands of clones, over 65% seen once. The sequenced sample consisted of peripheral blood. The receptors come from a man between 65 and 85 years old with COVID-19, enrolled during active disease.

The chain employs TRBV4-1 and TRBJ2-5, with 8 positions matching TRBD2. Germline V gene sequence: CDR1 MGHRA, CDR2 YSYEKL. The CDR3 runs to 14 residues. J gave up 5 bases and V 4 bases, and 6 bases lay outside the gene matches. The CDR3 region is CASSRGTSFETQYF. In DNA form, the CDR3 reads TGCGCCAGCAGCCGTGGGACTAGTTTCGAGACCCAGTACTTC.

In its sample, this clone was seen a few times. The J gene is TRBJ1-6, the V gene TRBV7-9; D not certain. Germline V gives CDR1 SEHNR, CDR2 FQNEAQ (reference sequence). The CDR3 contains 13 residues. Trimming shortened V by 2 bases and J by 8 bases, and 7 bases separated the two germline ends. The CDR3, as DNA: TGTGCCAGCAGCTTAAACCCGGATTCACCCCTCCACTTT. Its translation: CASSLNPDSPLHF.

Written as DNA, the CDR3 is TGTGCCAGCAGCACCGGGACTTCACGCACAGATACGCAGTATTTT. Translated, it gives CASSTGTSRTDTQYF. V is TRBV7-8 and J is TRBJ2-3, with D tentatively TRBD2 (6 bases). This CDR3 is built from 15 residues. The germline V gene encodes CDR1 SGHVS and CDR2 FQNEAQ. V was clipped by 5 bases and J by 1 base, with 13 bases between them.

This clone was counted between two and nine times. This sequence joins TRBV19 and TRBJ2-2; tentative D call: TRBD1 (5 bases). Per germline, CDR1 LNHDA and CDR2 SQIVND (reference sequence). CDR3 length equals 14 residues. The ends were cut back, 4 bases at V and 5 bases at J, with 11 bases in the middle. This CDR3 is CASSTLTETGELFF. For the CDR3, the DNA is TGTGCCAGTAGTACCCTGACAGAGACCGGGGAGCTGTTTTTT.

The chain links TRBV6-6 to TRBJ1-1; D ambiguous. The ends were cut back, 4 bases at V and 5 bases at J, with 11 bases in the middle. The CDR3 is made up of 13 amino acids. CDR1 and CDR2 (germline): MNHNY, SVGAGI (reference sequence). CDR3 protein: CASSSGTGTEAFF. The DNA for the CDR3 is TGTGCCAGCAGTTCAGGCACGGGAACTGAAGCTTTCTTT.

This chain links TRBV4-3 with TRBJ2-1, with 7 bases identical to TRBD2. CDR3 length equals 15 residues. Germline CDR1 and CDR2: LGHNA and YSLEER. V gave up 4 bases and J gave up 4 bases; unmatched junction bases: 7. The CDR3 region is CASSPGTNAYNEQFF. Written as DNA, the CDR3 is TGCGCCAGCAGCCCCGGGACTAACGCTTACAATGAGCAGTTCTTC.

The rearrangement uses TRBV18 and TRBJ1-1; D is ambiguous. The germline CDR1 and CDR2 sequences are KGHSH and LQKENI. V dropped 6 bases and J dropped 1 base, with 15 bases sitting between them. This CDR3 has 15 residues. This CDR3 is CASSNHRQENTEAFF. CDR3 DNA: TGTGCCAGCTCGAACCACCGTCAGGAGAACACTGAAGCTTTCTTT.

The chain has TRBV5-4 and TRBJ1-4, with D maybe TRBD1 (6 bases). This CDR3 comprises 15 residues. V dropped 3 bases and J dropped 1 base, with 10 bases sitting between them. Germline V lookup: CDR1 SGHNT, CDR2 YYREEE (reference sequence). The CDR3 here is CASSSRTETNEKLFF. The CDR3 bases are TGTGCCAGCAGCTCCAGGACAGAAACTAATGAAAAACTGTTTTTT.

This chain connects TRBV6-2 or TRBV6-3 to TRBJ2-1; 12 bases map to TRBD2. The J segment lost 8 bases and the V segment lost 2 bases, leaving 10 bases of the junction unmatched. This CDR3 is 17 amino acids long. Germline CDR1 reads MNHEY; CDR2 reads SVGEGT. The CDR3 loop is CASSYRPSGRARDEQFF. The CDR3 nucleotides are TGTGCCAGCAGTTACAGGCCTAGCGGGAGGGCCAGAGATGAGCAGTTCTTC.

The chain recombines TRBV6-5 with TRBJ1-4; D uncertain. The CDR3 runs to 16 residues. Germline V gene data show CDR1 as MNHEY and CDR2 as SVGAGI. Trimming stripped 0 bases from V and 8 bases from J, with 16 bases between. CDR3 sequence reads: CASSYSVPPREEKLFF. In nucleotides, the CDR3 is TGTGCCAGCAGTTACTCAGTGCCCCCAAGGGAGGAAAAACTGTTTTTT.

In this sample, this clone turned up once. This chain connects TRBV3-1 (or the pseudogene TRBV3-2) to TRBJ1-1, with D possibly matching TRBD1 (6 bases). V lost 1 base to trimming and J lost 6 bases, with 21 bases between them. The CDR3 runs 17 residues. The germline CDR1 and CDR2 sequences are LGHDT and YNNKEL (reference sequence). The CDR3 DNA sequence: TGTGCCAGCAGCCAAGGGCCTCGGGTGGGGGCGCCTCCTGAAGCTTTCTTT. It codes for CASSQGPRVGAPPEAFF.

The gene calls are TRBV5-1 and TRBJ2-6, with a weak D call TRBD1 (5 bases). The CDR3 is 16 residues long. From germline, CDR1 is SGHRS and CDR2 YFSETQ. The ends were cut back, 4 bases at V and 4 bases at J, with 15 bases in the middle. The CDR3 bases are TGCGCCAGCAGCCCTCAGGGTTCACCGGGGGCCAACGTCCTGACTTTC. It encodes CASSPQGSPGANVLTF. Based on the CDR3 plus reference TRBV5-1 and TRBJ2-6, the full variable domain is KAGVTQTPRYLIKTRGQQVTLSCSPISGHRSVSWYQQTPGQGLQFLFEYFSETQRNKGNFPGRFSGRQFSNSRSEMNVSTLELGDSALYLCASSPQGSPGANVLTFGAGSRLTVL.

V gene TRBV18 combines with J gene TRBJ2-1, with D maybe TRBD2 (5 bases). V lost 3 bases and J 3 bases, leaving 12 bases between the germline ends. The CDR3 totals 15 residues. Germline V CDR1 and CDR2: KGHSH, LQKENI. The CDR3 here is CASSPEAGDYNEQFF. The CDR3, as DNA: TGTGCCAGCTCACCCGAGGCCGGGGACTACAATGAGCAGTTCTTC.

The J gene is TRBJ2-3, the V gene TRBV7-3, with a weak D call TRBD1 (6 bases). Trimming shortened V by 3 bases and J by 3 bases, and 16 bases separated the two germline ends. This CDR3 has 16 amino acids. The germline V gene encodes CDR1 SGHTA and CDR2 FQGTGA. CDR3 amino acids: CASSLGGQSKTDTQYF. Here the CDR3 DNA reads TGTGCCAGCAGCTTGGGTGGACAGTCGAAGACAGATACGCAGTATTTT.

The V gene is TRBV10-2, the J gene TRBJ2-7; D unclear. Germline V gene sequence: CDR1 WSHSY, CDR2 SAAADI. The CDR3 runs to 14 residues. V was shortened by 3 bases and J by 0 bases, with 9 bases between the two germline ends. The CDR3 region has the DNA TGCGCCAGCAGTGAAACGGCTAGCTCCTACGAGCAGTACTTC. Translation gives CASSETASSYEQYF.

This clone was seen just once. CDR3 residues: CASSQTLLAGSTDTQYF. The CDR3 DNA reads TGTGCCAGCAGCCAGACCCTGCTAGCGGGGAGCACAGATACGCAGTATTTT. V usage is TRBV7-2 and J usage is TRBJ2-3; 9 bases fit TRBD2. V was clipped by 5 bases and J by 0 bases; unmatched bases: 9. The germline gives CDR1 SGHTA, CDR2 FQGNSA. The CDR3 is 17 residues long.

This rearrangement joins TRBV28 to TRBJ1-5; D unclear. This CDR3 contains 12 residues. Trimming stripped 2 bases from V and 7 bases from J, with 6 bases between. Germline V lookup: CDR1 MDHEN, CDR2 SYDVKM. CDR3 amino acids: CASSLRSQPQHF. Written as DNA, the CDR3 is TGTGCCAGCAGTTTAAGGAGCCAGCCCCAGCATTTT.

The rearrangement links TRBV6-5 to TRBJ2-1, with 7 bases aligning to TRBD2. V lost 8 bases to trimming and J lost 4 bases; unmatched junction nucleotides: 11. The CDR3 spans 15 residues. Germline lookup yields CDR1 MNHEY and CDR2 SVGAGI. Here the CDR3 DNA reads TGTGCCAGCCCCCCCCGAAGCGGGGCTTACAATGAGCAGTTCTTC. This codes for CASPPRSGAYNEQFF.

The chain recombines TRBV4-1 with TRBJ2-7; TRBD2 aligns across 14 bases. Germline CDR1 reads MGHRA; CDR2 reads YSYEKL. CDR3 length: 15 residues. V lost 4 bases to trimming and J lost 2 bases; unmatched junction nucleotides: 1. This CDR3 is CASSLGLAGAYEQYF. DNA for the CDR3: TGCGCCAGCAGCCTGGGACTAGCGGGAGCCTACGAGCAGTACTTC.

V usage is TRBV12-3 or TRBV12-4 and J usage is TRBJ2-1, with a weak D call TRBD2 (6 bases). The ends were cut back, 6 bases at V and 9 bases at J, with 12 bases in the middle. The CDR3 is 12 amino acids. The CDR3 is CASRYRGTEQFF. For the CDR3, the DNA is TGTGCCAGCAGATATCGCGGGACTGAGCAGTTCTTC.

The CDR3: CASSLAGGNNEQFF. The DNA of the CDR3 is TGTGCCAGCAGCTTAGCGGGAGGGAACAATGAGCAGTTCTTC. This chain connects TRBV11-2 to TRBJ2-1, with 8 positions matching TRBD2. Germline loops: CDR1 SGHAT, CDR2 FQNNGV. The CDR3 is 14 amino acids. V trimming: 1 base; J trimming: 5 bases; junction bases outside the gene matches: 1. Combining the CDR3 with reference TRBV11-2 and TRBJ2-1 gives the whole variable domain EAGVAQSPRYKIIEKRQSVAFWCNPISGHATLYWYQQILGQGPKLLIQFQNNGVVDDSQLPKDRFSAERLKGVDSTLKIQPAKLEDSAVYLCASSLAGGNNEQFFGPGTRLTVL.

The V and J genes are TRBV3-1 (or the pseudogene TRBV3-2) and TRBJ1-4; a possible D gene is TRBD1 (5 bases). Trimming pared 5 bases from V and 8 bases from J, leaving 15 bases between. CDR3 length: 14 residues. Germline CDR1 reads LGHDT; CDR2 reads YNNKEL (reference sequence). CDR3 nucleotides: TGTGCCAGCAGCTCACGGGGGTTCAAGGAAAAACTGTTTTTT. Residues: CASSSRGFKEKLFF.

Concerning this clone: One end of the junction varies from germline; a read error may be responsible. V usage is TRBV3-1 (or the pseudogene TRBV3-2) and J usage is TRBJ2-7; D is ambiguous. CDR1 and CDR2 from the germline V gene are LGHDT and YNNKEL (reference sequence). The CDR3 is 12 amino acids. CDR3 in amino acids: CASSQDQSPFLF. The CDR3 DNA sequence: TGTGCCAGCAGCCAAGATCAAAGCCCTTTCCTTTTC.

The gene calls are TRBV24-1 and TRBJ2-1; 9 bases map to TRBD2. This CDR3 has 17 amino acids. V dropped 5 bases and J dropped 3; count of bases not matched to a gene: 10. Germline V gene sequence: CDR1 KGHDR, CDR2 SFDVKD. CDR3 sequence reads: CATSGGLAGELYNEQFF. CDR3 bases: TGTGCCACCAGTGGAGGCTTAGCGGGAGAACTCTACAATGAGCAGTTCTTC.

This chain uses TRBV7-2 with TRBJ2-7; D not resolved. The germline V gene encodes CDR1 SGHTA and CDR2 FQGNSA. The V and J ends lost 7 bases and 1 base respectively, with 20 bases between them. The CDR3 totals 16 residues. CDR3 protein: CASKRNPLVVSYEQYF. The CDR3 nucleotides read TGTGCCAGCAAAAGAAATCCCCTAGTAGTGTCCTACGAGCAGTACTTC.

The CDR3: CASSQEGLAGAKNEQFF. CDR3 coding DNA: TGCGCCAGCAGCCAAGAGGGCCTAGCGGGAGCAAAGAATGAGCAGTTCTTC. The gene calls are TRBV4-1 and TRBJ2-1; 10 bases agree with TRBD2. The CDR3 consists of 17 residues. Unmatched junction bases numbered 9, after V lost 0 bases and J lost 7 bases. The germline V gene encodes CDR1 MGHRA and CDR2 YSYEKL.

This chain links TRBV28 with TRBJ1-5; D call uncertain. V shed 2 bases and J shed 0 bases, with 5 bases lying between them. Germline loops: CDR1 MDHEN, CDR2 SYDVKM. This CDR3 spans 14 amino acids. The CDR3 sequence: CASSLQHSNQPQHF. The CDR3 DNA sequence: TGTGCCAGCAGTTTACAACATAGCAATCAGCCCCAGCATTTT.

The rearrangement uses TRBV5-1 and TRBJ2-2, with D perhaps matching TRBD1 (6 bases). V was shortened by 6 bases and J by 5 bases, with 14 bases between the two germline ends. This CDR3 is built from 14 residues. Germline V CDR1 and CDR2: SGHRS, YFSETQ. The CDR3 region is CASKEQGRTGELFF. The CDR3 coding sequence is TGCGCCAGCAAAGAACAGGGTCGGACCGGGGAGCTGTTTTTT.

The rearrangement uses TRBV28 and TRBJ1-2, with 8 bases fitting TRBD1. Germline lookup yields CDR1 MDHEN and CDR2 SYDVKM. The CDR3 loop spans 14 amino acids. The V and J ends lost 1 base and 4 bases, in that order; junction bases with no gene match: 2. The CDR3 spells CASSLSGQGYGYTF. In DNA form, the CDR3 reads TGTGCCAGCAGTTTATCTGGACAGGGCTATGGCTACACCTTC.